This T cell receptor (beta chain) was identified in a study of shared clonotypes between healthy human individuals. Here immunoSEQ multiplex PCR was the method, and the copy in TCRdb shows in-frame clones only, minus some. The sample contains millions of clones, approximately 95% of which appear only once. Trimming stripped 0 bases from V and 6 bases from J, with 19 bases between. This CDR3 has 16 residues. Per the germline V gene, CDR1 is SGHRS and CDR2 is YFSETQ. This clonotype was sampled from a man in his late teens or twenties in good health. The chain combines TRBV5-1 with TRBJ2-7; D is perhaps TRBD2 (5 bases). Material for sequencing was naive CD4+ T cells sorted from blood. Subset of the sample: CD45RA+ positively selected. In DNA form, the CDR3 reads TGCGCCAGCAGCTTGGTGAGCGGCCTCAACCCGCTCGAGCAGTACTTC. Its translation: CASSLVSGLNPLEQYF. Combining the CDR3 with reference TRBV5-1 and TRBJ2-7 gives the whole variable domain KAGVTQTPRYLIKTRGQQVTLSCSPISGHRSVSWYQQTPGQGLQFLFEYFSETQRNKGNFPGRFSGRQFSNSRSEMNVSTLELGDSALYLCASSLVSGLNPLEQYFGPGTRLTVT.